These 23 T cell receptor beta chains were sequenced from one sample in a study of blood T cell repertoires in COVID-19 (TCRdb year 2020). Library generation was performed with the immunoSEQ multiplex PCR assay. Sourced from immuneACCESS, this table was stored by TCRdb with only in-frame sequences that have V and J called. A share of the clones is absent; for the studies checked, an unresolved V gene accounts for under half, and the remainder has no known explanation. The sample records approximately 31,000 clones, approximately 90% of which are singletons. Approximately 3.7% of the sample comes from the top ten. The sample comprised peripheral blood. The source is a man aged 60 to 75 with acute or convalescent COVID-19.

This clone came up once. The chain uses TRBV4-1 and TRBJ2-2; 10 bases line up with TRBD2. This CDR3 region has 22 residues. Germline CDR1 reads MGHRA; CDR2 reads YSYEKL. The trim removed 3 bases at V and 0 bases at J, leaving 19 bases unmatched. The CDR3, as DNA: TGCGCCAGCAGCCAGCCGGGAAGGACTAGCGGTCCCTACCACGCGAACACCGGGGAGCTGTTTTTT. It codes for CASSQPGRTSGPYHANTGELFF.

The chain employs TRBV5-5 and TRBJ2-1; TRBD2 agrees at 8 bases. The trim removed 1 base at V and 8 bases at J, leaving 8 bases unmatched. CDR3 length: 15 amino acids. Germline values: CDR1 SGHKS, CDR2 YYEKEE (reference sequence). CDR3 sequence reads: CASSLSGSARDEQFF. The CDR3 region has the DNA TGTGCCAGCAGCTTGAGCGGGAGCGCCCGCGATGAGCAGTTCTTC.

The CDR3 loop is CASSRQAGTYEQYV. CDR3 DNA: TGTGCCAGCAGCAGACAAGCAGGTACCTACGAGCAGTACGTC. The genes are TRBV5-8 and TRBJ2-7; D is unclear. Germline V gene sequence: CDR1 SGHTS, CDR2 YDEGEE. V was pared by 4 bases and J by 2 bases, with 13 bases between. CDR3 length equals 14 residues.

The chain links TRBV11-2 to TRBJ2-1; D might be TRBD2 (5 bases). The CDR3 is 18 amino acids. Per germline, CDR1 SGHAT and CDR2 FQNNGV. The V and J ends lost 0 bases and 4 bases respectively, with 19 bases between them. In DNA form, the CDR3 reads TGTGCCAGCAGCTTAGAATCTCCCTCCTATGCGGGTTACAATGAGCAGTTCTTC. It specifies CASSLESPSYAGYNEQFF.

The chain joins TRBV6-6 to TRBJ2-4; TRBD1 matches 8 bases. The CDR3 is made up of 13 amino acids. Per germline, CDR1 MNHNY and CDR2 SVGAGI (reference sequence). The ends lost 7 bases at V and 4 bases at J; junction bases unmatched: 3. The CDR3 region has the DNA TGTGCCAGCACCCAGGGGGCGAAAAACATTCAGTACTTC. The encoded protein is CASTQGAKNIQYF.

This chain links TRBV18 with TRBJ2-5; 7 bases are shared with TRBD1. Germline CDR1 and CDR2: KGHSH and LQKENI. CDR3 size: 14 residues. The V and J ends lost 4 bases and 5 bases, in that order; junction bases with no gene match: 7. The CDR3 loop is CASSRQGVTETQYF. Written as DNA, the CDR3 is TGTGCCAGCTCACGCCAGGGGGTGACGGAGACCCAGTACTTC.

J is TRBJ1-4 and V is TRBV3-1 (or the pseudogene TRBV3-2); a weak D match, TRBD1 (5 bases). Trimming took off 2 bases at V and 4 bases at J, with 8 bases between the two ends. Germline V lookup: CDR1 LGHDT, CDR2 YNNKEL (reference sequence). This CDR3 region has 14 residues. CDR3 residues: CASSQRGINEKLFF. CDR3 coding DNA: TGTGCCAGCAGCCAACGGGGGATTAATGAAAAACTGTTTTTT.

This clone appeared a single time. The chain is built from TRBV27 and TRBJ2-1; D not certain. Germline V gene sequence: CDR1 MNHEY, CDR2 SMNVEV (reference sequence). The V end was cut by 6 bases, the J end by 1 base, with 10 bases between. This CDR3 comprises 14 residues. The DNA for the CDR3 is TGTGCCAGCAGCCTCGGGTTTTCCTACAATGAGCAGTTCTTC. Protein product: CASSLGFSYNEQFF.

The chain combines TRBV7-3 with TRBJ1-6; D remains unclear. The CDR3 spans 14 residues. The germline V gene has CDR1 SGHTA and CDR2 FQGTGA. Between the trimmed V and J ends, which lost 2 bases and 7 bases, there was a span of 9 bases. The CDR3 sequence: CASSLGGLNSPLHF. The DNA of the CDR3 is TGTGCCAGCAGCTTAGGAGGGTTGAATTCACCCCTCCACTTT. Full variable domain (rest looked up from reference TRBV7-3 and TRBJ1-6): GAGVSQTPSNKVTEKGKYVELRCDPISGHTALYWYRQSLGQGPEFLIYFQGTGAADDSGLPNDRFFAVRPEGSVSTLKIQRTERGDSAVYLCASSLGGLNSPLHFGNGTRLTVT.

This clone was seen once. This chain joins TRBV19 and TRBJ2-2, with 8 bases that match TRBD1. The CDR3 consists of 14 residues. V lost 5 bases to trimming and J lost 3 bases; unmatched junction nucleotides: 2. CDR1 is LNHDA and CDR2 is SQIVND in the germline V gene (reference sequence). CDR3: CASSGQGYTGELFF. DNA of the CDR3: TGTGCCAGTAGTGGACAGGGTTACACCGGGGAGCTGTTTTTT. The complete variable domain, with remaining parts taken from reference TRBV19 and TRBJ2-2, reads DGGITQSPKYLFRKEGQNVTLSCEQNLNHDAMYWYRQDPGQGLRLIYYSQIVNDFQKGDIAEGYSVSREKKESFPLTVTSAQKNPTAFYLCASSGQGYTGELFFGEGSRLTVL.

This clone is medium-sized (0.01 to 0.1%) within its sample. This chain joins TRBV5-5 and TRBJ1-2, with D uncertain. Germline assignment: CDR1 SGHKS and CDR2 YYEKEE (reference sequence). The CDR3 is 15 residues long. The V end lost 0 bases, the J end lost 4 bases, and 13 bases lay between the germline ends. This CDR3 is CASSLGSLLGYGYTF. In DNA form, the CDR3 reads TGTGCCAGCAGCTTGGGATCCCTCCTCGGCTATGGCTACACCTTC.

This clone was picked up a small number of times. The CDR3 nucleotides are TGTGCCAGCAGTGGACCCTCGACAGGAAACGCCTATGGCTACACCTTC. It translates to CASSGPSTGNAYGYTF. V is TRBV2 and J is TRBJ1-2, with TRBD1 as a possible D gene (6 bases). Trimming removed 4 bases at V and 4 bases at J, with 19 bases between. The CDR3 is made up of 16 amino acids. The germline CDR1 and CDR2 sequences are SNHLY and FYNNEI.

J is TRBJ1-2 and V is TRBV10-3; TRBD1 is a possible D gene (5 bases). This CDR3 is 15 amino acids long. Germline V gene sequence: CDR1 ENHRY, CDR2 SYGVKD. V lost 0 bases and J lost 3, with 11 bases in between. The CDR3 spells CAISESVRAHYGYTF. Written as DNA, the CDR3 is TGTGCCATCAGTGAGTCGGTCAGGGCACACTATGGCTACACCTTC.

The chain links TRBV5-1 to TRBJ2-5, with 10 bases aligning to TRBD1. The length of the CDR3 is 14 residues. The junction had 5 bases not matched to a gene; V was cut back by 4 bases and J by 5 bases. Germline assignment: CDR1 SGHRS and CDR2 YFSETQ. This CDR3 is CASSGTGAGETQYF. The DNA of the CDR3 is TGCGCCAGCAGCGGGACAGGGGCGGGGGAGACCCAGTACTTC.

V and J are TRBV5-1 and TRBJ1-1, with a tentative D call TRBD1 (6 bases). Germline values: CDR1 SGHRS, CDR2 YFSETQ. V shed 1 base and J shed 0 bases, with 10 bases lying between them. There are 15 residues in the CDR3. CDR3 sequence: CASSLLQGVNTEAFF. The CDR3 nucleotides are TGCGCCAGCAGCTTGTTACAGGGAGTGAACACTGAAGCTTTCTTT. Together with reference TRBV5-1 and TRBJ1-1, the CDR3 gives the full variable domain: KAGVTQTPRYLIKTRGQQVTLSCSPISGHRSVSWYQQTPGQGLQFLFEYFSETQRNKGNFPGRFSGRQFSNSRSEMNVSTLELGDSALYLCASSLLQGVNTEAFFGQGTRLTVV.

The rearrangement joins TRBV6-5 to TRBJ2-5, with 9 bases that match TRBD1. CDR1 is MNHEY and CDR2 is SVGAGI in the germline V gene. V lost 0 bases, J lost 5 bases, and 4 bases stayed unmatched. The CDR3 runs to 15 residues. This CDR3 reads CASSYSGTGYETQYF. CDR3 sequence (DNA): TGTGCCAGCAGTTACTCGGGGACAGGGTATGAGACCCAGTACTTC.

This chain joins TRBV7-6 and TRBJ2-6; a possible D gene is TRBD1 (6 bases). The V and J ends lost 5 bases and 0 bases respectively, with 14 bases between them. The germline V gene encodes CDR1 SGHVS and CDR2 FNYEAQ. CDR3 length equals 17 residues. The CDR3 region has the DNA TGTGCCAGCAGCCTAGGGACATCAACCTCTGGGGCCAACGTCCTGACTTTC. It codes for CASSLGTSTSGANVLTF.

This chain links TRBV3-1 (or the pseudogene TRBV3-2) with TRBJ2-5, with TRBD1 as a possible D gene (6 bases). Between the trimmed V and J ends, which lost 6 bases and 4 bases, there was a span of 12 bases. Germline values: CDR1 LGHDT, CDR2 YNNKEL (reference sequence). This CDR3 has 13 amino acids. The CDR3 sequence: CASRQQGPETQYF. The CDR3 nucleotides are TGTGCCAGCAGACAACAGGGTCCAGAGACCCAGTACTTC.

The gene calls are TRBV4-3 and TRBJ2-3; 7 nucleotides line up with TRBD2. The CDR3 totals 15 residues. In germline, CDR1 is LGHNA, CDR2 YSLEER. J was trimmed by 4 bases and V by 1 base; bases with no gene match: 5. The CDR3, as DNA: TGCGCCAGCAGCCAAGTGACTAGCAATTCAGATACGCAGTATTTT. As protein: CASSQVTSNSDTQYF.

DNA for the CDR3: TGTGCCAGCAGCTCCGGACTAGCGGGAGATGAGCAGTTCTTC. It specifies CASSSGLAGDEQFF. The genes are TRBV7-2 and TRBJ2-1, with 13 bases identical to TRBD2. CDR3 length: 14 residues. The germline V gene encodes CDR1 SGHTA and CDR2 FQGNSA. V gave up 4 bases and J gave up 8 bases; unmatched junction bases: 2.

The rearrangement joins TRBV27 to TRBJ2-7, with 13 positions matching TRBD2. J was trimmed by 4 bases and V by 5 bases; bases with no gene match: 8. Germline CDR1 MNHEY, CDR2 SMNVEV (reference sequence). CDR3 size: 16 residues. CDR3 in amino acids: CASSPRTSGSMYEQYV. In nucleotides, the CDR3 is TGTGCCAGCAGTCCCAGGACTAGCGGGAGCATGTACGAGCAGTACGTC.

The chain joins TRBV7-9 to TRBJ1-5; D is ambiguous. The CDR3 runs to 13 residues. Germline-derived CDR1 and CDR2 are SEHNR and FQNEAQ (reference sequence). Trimming removed 7 bases from V and 0 bases from J, with 7 bases in between. The CDR3 reads CASTSNSNQPQHF. CDR3 DNA: TGTGCCAGCACCTCCAATAGCAATCAGCCCCAGCATTTT.

The chain employs TRBV7-8 and TRBJ2-2; weak D call: TRBD1 (5 bases). This CDR3 has 17 amino acids. V lost 6 bases to trimming and J lost 5 bases, with 22 bases between them. The germline V gene encodes CDR1 SGHVS and CDR2 FQNEAQ. In DNA form, the CDR3 reads TGTGCCAGCAGTTTAAGGCGAAGGGGCGCTGGGACCGGGGAGCTGTTTTTT. Translation gives CASSLRRRGAGTGELFF.